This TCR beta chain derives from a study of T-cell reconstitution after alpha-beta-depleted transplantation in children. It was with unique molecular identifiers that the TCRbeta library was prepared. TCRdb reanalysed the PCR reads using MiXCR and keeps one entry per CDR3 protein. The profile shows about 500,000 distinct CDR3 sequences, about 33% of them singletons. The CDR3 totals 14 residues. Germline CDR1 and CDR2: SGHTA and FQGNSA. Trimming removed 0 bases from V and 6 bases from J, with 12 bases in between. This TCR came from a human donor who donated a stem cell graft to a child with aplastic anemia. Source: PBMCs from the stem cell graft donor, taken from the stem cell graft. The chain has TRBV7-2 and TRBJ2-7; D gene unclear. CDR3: CASSLAVEGLEQYF. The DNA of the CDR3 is TGTGCCAGCAGCTTAGCGGTCGAAGGCCTCGAGCAGTACTTC.